Each of the 22 T cell receptor beta chains below was sequenced from the same sample in a study of vaccination and CD4 T cells after COVID-19 (dated by TCRdb to between 2021 and 2024). Receptor libraries were prepared by PCR. Reads for this sample came from an Illumina iSeq 100. At the Johns Hopkins FTIC core, DNA from the cultured CD4+ T cells underwent TCR sequencing with the Oncomine TCR Beta short-read assay. In TCRdb, the public reads were trimmed at Q25 with fastp and aligned with MiXCR, with productive beta chains retained. All rows with the same CDR3 protein become a single entry with the most common DNA and genes. Counted in this sample were around 7,100 distinct CDR3 sequences; around 47% of them appeared once. The ten largest clones capture roughly two fifths of the sample. Their antigens remain unidentified. The treatment or condition label corresponds to: approximately nine-day PBMC culture with coronavirus spike peptide pools or control peptides (ViraFEST assay). CD4+ T cells from unexposed donors were collected before the COVID-19 pandemic (2011-2018).

Sequenced sample: CD4+ T cells from blood, cultured in vitro. These receptor sequences come from a human donor in good health.

This clonotype was picked up a small number of times. The gene calls are TRBV11-2 and TRBJ1-5; D call uncertain. The CDR3 has 13 amino acids. In germline, CDR1 is SGHAT, CDR2 FQNNGV. With 1 base removed from V and 4 bases from J, the gap between germline ends came to 5 bases. The CDR3 DNA reads TGTGCCAGCAGCTTAGGACTTAATCAGCCCCAGCATTTT. As protein: CASSLGLNQPQHF.

This clonotype has only a few counts. The chain has TRBV6-1 and TRBJ1-2; 9 bases agree with TRBD1. After removal of 3 bases from V and 4 bases from J, the junction contained 6 bases not matched to a gene. The CDR3 extends over 15 amino acids. The V gene's germline CDR1 is MNHNS and CDR2 SASEGT. CDR3 DNA: TGTGCCAGCAGTGACGGGACAGGGAGGATCTATGGCTACACCTTC. It specifies CASSDGTGRIYGYTF.

The chain links TRBV19 to TRBJ2-2; 8 bases match TRBD1. Germline V gene lookup returns CDR1 LNHDA and CDR2 SQIVND (reference sequence). CDR3 length equals 16 residues. J was trimmed by 2 bases and V by 5 bases; bases with no gene match: 7. The CDR3 sequence is CASSRRQGHNTGELFF. The CDR3 nucleotides are TGTGCCAGTAGTCGGAGACAGGGGCACAACACCGGGGAGCTGTTTTTT. Full variable domain (remainder filled in from reference TRBV19 and TRBJ2-2): DGGITQSPKYLFRKEGQNVTLSCEQNLNHDAMYWYRQDPGQGLRLIYYSQIVNDFQKGDIAEGYSVSREKKESFPLTVTSAQKNPTAFYLCASSRRQGHNTGELFFGEGSRLTVL.

The rearrangement links TRBV20-1 to TRBJ2-1; TRBD1 matches at 8 bases. The J segment lost 8 bases and the V segment lost 5 bases, leaving 14 bases of the junction unmatched. Germline CDR1 is DFQATT and CDR2 is SNEGSKA (reference sequence). The CDR3 spans 15 residues. CDR3 loop: CSAHLTFGQGHEQFF. CDR3 in DNA: TGCAGTGCTCATCTCACGTTCGGACAGGGCCATGAGCAGTTCTTC.

The V gene is TRBV20-1, the J gene TRBJ2-1, with D hard to call. This CDR3 has 12 residues. Per the germline V gene, CDR1 is DFQATT and CDR2 is SNEGSKA (reference sequence). Trimming pared 0 bases from V and 5 bases from J, leaving 5 bases between. In nucleotides, the CDR3 is TGCAGTGCTAGAGAGTTCCACAATGAGCAGTTCTTC. Protein product: CSAREFHNEQFF.

This chain connects TRBV6-5 to TRBJ2-3; no firm D call. Trimming took 2 bases from V and 1 from J, leaving 4 bases between them. The CDR3 consists of 13 residues. CDR1 is MNHEY, CDR2 SVGAGI, per germline. The CDR3 sequence is CASSYGGTDTQYF. The CDR3 region has the DNA TGTGCCAGCAGTTACGGCGGCACAGATACGCAGTATTTT.

The J gene is TRBJ2-1, the V gene TRBV7-2; 11 bases match TRBD1. The CDR3 spans 14 residues. V trimming: 4 bases; J trimming: 6 bases; junction bases outside the gene matches: 2. Looked up from germline, CDR1 is SGHTA and CDR2 is FQGNSA. The CDR3 is CASSSGTGGNEQFF. In nucleotides, the CDR3 is TGTGCCAGCAGCTCAGGGACAGGGGGCAATGAGCAGTTCTTC.

This clonotype was seen only a few times. This rearrangement joins TRBV27 to TRBJ1-2; 7 bases align to TRBD1. The CDR3 consists of 14 residues. Per germline, CDR1 MNHEY and CDR2 SMNVEV (reference sequence). Germline trimming cut 5 bases from V and 4 bases from J; bases unmatched to any gene: 7. This chain's CDR3 is CASSRGGRGYGYTF. The CDR3 DNA is TGTGCCAGCAGTCGAGGGGGCAGGGGCTATGGCTACACCTTC.

J is TRBJ2-2 and V is TRBV19; D is possibly TRBD1 or TRBD2 (5 bases each). Germline CDR1 is LNHDA and CDR2 is SQIVND (reference sequence). This CDR3 spans 15 amino acids. V shed 7 bases and J shed 4 bases, with 16 bases lying between them. This chain's CDR3 is CASTLGDSPTGELFF. CDR3 coding DNA: TGTGCCAGTACCCTGGGGGATTCGCCCACCGGGGAGCTGTTTTTT. Based on the CDR3 plus reference TRBV19 and TRBJ2-2, the full variable domain is DGGITQSPKYLFRKEGQNVTLSCEQNLNHDAMYWYRQDPGQGLRLIYYSQIVNDFQKGDIAEGYSVSREKKESFPLTVTSAQKNPTAFYLCASTLGDSPTGELFFGEGSRLTVL.

The V gene is TRBV18, the J gene TRBJ2-7; no clear D gene. The V gene lost 4 bases and the J gene lost 7 bases, with 14 bases spanning the gap. CDR3 length: 13 residues. From germline, CDR1 is KGHSH and CDR2 LQKENI. Written as DNA, the CDR3 is TGTGCCAGCTCACGATCTATGGCCAGGGAGCAGTACTTC. It is translated as CASSRSMAREQYF.

CDR3 bases: TGTGCCAGCACCCACATTGCGGGACAGGGGTGCTACGAGCAGTACTTC. Translated: CASTHIAGQGCYEQYF. The chain combines TRBV27 with TRBJ2-7, with 10 bases that match TRBD1. The CDR3 contains 16 residues. J was trimmed by 3 bases and V by 7 bases; bases with no gene match: 12. Germline assignment: CDR1 MNHEY and CDR2 SMNVEV (reference sequence).

The chain uses TRBV20-1 and TRBJ1-1; a weak D match, TRBD1 (5 bases). The V end lost 0 bases, the J end lost 4 bases, and 18 bases lay between the germline ends. CDR1 and CDR2 (germline): DFQATT, SNEGSKA (reference sequence). The CDR3 runs 16 residues. In DNA, the CDR3 is TGCAGTGCTAGAGATCTAGGGACTTATCAGGGCACTGAAGCTTTCTTT. Translation gives CSARDLGTYQGTEAFF.

The chain combines TRBV30 with TRBJ2-1; D unclear. The CDR3 is made up of 16 amino acids. Trimming removed 1 base from V and 0 bases from J, with 13 bases in between. Germline V gene data show CDR1 as GTSNPN and CDR2 as SVGIG (reference sequence). CDR3 in DNA: TGTGCCTGGAGTGGAGCCTTCACCAGCTCCTACAATGAGCAGTTCTTC. This sequence encodes CAWSGAFTSSYNEQFF. Full variable domain (outside the CDR3, taken from reference TRBV30 and TRBJ2-1): SQTIHQWPATLVQPVGSPLSLECTVEGTSNPNLYWYRQAAGRGLQLLFYSVGIGQISSEVPQNLSASRPQDRQFILSSKKLLLSDSGFYLCAWSGAFTSSYNEQFFGPGTRLTVL.

The V and J genes are TRBV19 and TRBJ1-1; maybe TRBD1 (6 bases). The CDR3 covers 15 residues. V gave up 4 bases and J gave up 3 bases, with 15 bases separating them. In germline, CDR1 is LNHDA, CDR2 SQIVND (reference sequence). CDR3 loop: CASSTGQGLDTEAFF. DNA for the CDR3: TGTGCCAGTAGTACGGGGCAGGGGCTAGACACTGAAGCTTTCTTT.

The chain uses TRBV6-1 and TRBJ2-1, with D possibly TRBD1 on 5 matching bases. The CDR3 is made up of 16 amino acids. V lost 2 bases and J 5 bases, leaving 16 bases between the germline ends. Germline values: CDR1 MNHNS, CDR2 SASEGT. As DNA, the CDR3 is TGTGCCAGCAGTGAACAGGGTTTTAGTGTCGACAATGAGCAGTTCTTC. Translated: CASSEQGFSVDNEQFF.

This clonotype was picked up a small number of times. This chain uses TRBV6-5 with TRBJ1-2; D is uncertain. V gave up 3 bases and J gave up 2 bases, with 16 bases separating them. The CDR3 spans 16 residues. Germline V gives CDR1 MNHEY, CDR2 SVGAGI. CDR3 DNA: TGTGCCAGCAGTTATTCTAAGGGCAGCGAAAACTATGGCTACACCTTC. This translates into CASSYSKGSENYGYTF.

This chain uses TRBV27 with TRBJ2-1; D may match TRBD1 or TRBD2 (5 bases each). The V end was cut by 6 bases, the J end by 4 bases, with 16 bases between. This CDR3 spans 15 amino acids. The germline V gene has CDR1 MNHEY and CDR2 SMNVEV (reference sequence). This CDR3 reads CASSPDRGRYNEQFF. CDR3 nucleotide sequence: TGTGCCAGCAGCCCTGACCGGGGCCGATACAATGAGCAGTTCTTC.

This sequence joins TRBV19 and TRBJ2-5; 8 bases align to TRBD2. Trimming removed 3 bases from V and 2 bases from J; junction bases left unmatched: 11. This CDR3 has 17 residues. Germline V lookup: CDR1 LNHDA, CDR2 SQIVND (reference sequence). In nucleotides, the CDR3 is TGTGCCAGTAGTATTGGCTTCCGGCCTAGCGGGCAAGAGACCCAGTACTTC. This codes for CASSIGFRPSGQETQYF. The complete variable domain, with remaining parts taken from reference TRBV19 and TRBJ2-5, reads DGGITQSPKYLFRKEGQNVTLSCEQNLNHDAMYWYRQDPGQGLRLIYYSQIVNDFQKGDIAEGYSVSREKKESFPLTVTSAQKNPTAFYLCASSIGFRPSGQETQYFGPGTRLLVL.

This clonotype was found a few times. The genes are TRBV20-1 and TRBJ1-5; 7 bases agree with TRBD1. The germline gives CDR1 DFQATT, CDR2 SNEGSKA (reference sequence). There are 15 residues in the CDR3. CDR3 DNA sequence: TGCGCCCTTGGACAGGCGAAAAATAGCAATCAGCCCCAGCATTTT. This encodes CALGQAKNSNQPQHF.

This rearrangement joins TRBV19 to TRBJ1-2; D might be TRBD1 (5 bases). Germline CDR1 reads LNHDA; CDR2 reads SQIVND (reference sequence). The germline V and J ends were trimmed by 2 bases and 2 bases, with 12 bases remaining between them. The CDR3 spans 15 residues. Written as DNA, the CDR3 is TGTGCCAGTAGTATATCCCCCGGGGCCAACTATGGCTACACCTTC. It encodes CASSISPGANYGYTF.

The chain employs TRBV7-2 and TRBJ2-7; D is unclear. V was cut by 3 bases and J by 5 bases, with 11 bases left in between. The germline V gene encodes CDR1 SGHTA and CDR2 FQGNSA. The CDR3 is 13 residues long. CDR3 DNA sequence: TGTGCCAGCAGCTTCTCATCTCTTAACGAGCAGTACTTC. Translating it yields CASSFSSLNEQYF.

CDR3 DNA sequence: TGTGCCAGCAGTAGGGACTCCAACTACGAGCAGTACTTC. Encoded protein: CASSRDSNYEQYF. The rearrangement joins TRBV6-4 to TRBJ2-7; D perhaps matches TRBD2 (6 bases). CDR1 and CDR2 from the germline V gene are MRHNA and SNTAGT. The CDR3 spans 13 residues. V lost 5 bases and J 3 bases, leaving 11 bases between the germline ends.